This T cell receptor (beta chain) was retrieved from a study of T cell responses to AZD1222 COVID-19 vaccine. Study information: Second-dose intervals of approximately 4 or approximately 12 weeks were pooled.

The repertoire was sequenced with immunoSEQ multiplex PCR; TCRdb's copy has only in-frame clones and lacks some. Of around 130,000 clones in the sample, approximately 85% were seen once. The sample was peripheral blood, taken on day 0 of AZD1222 vaccination. The source of this sequence is an adult in good health.

For the CDR3, the DNA is TGTGCCAGCACCCCGGGACGGATGAACACTGAAGCTTTCTTT. Its protein product is CASTPGRMNTEAFF. The chain is built from TRBV6-2 or TRBV6-3 and TRBJ1-1, with D perhaps matching TRBD1 (5 bases). Between the trimmed V and J ends, which lost 7 bases and 0 bases, there was a span of 12 bases. The CDR3 runs 14 residues. Germline CDR1 and CDR2: MNHEY and SVGEGT.